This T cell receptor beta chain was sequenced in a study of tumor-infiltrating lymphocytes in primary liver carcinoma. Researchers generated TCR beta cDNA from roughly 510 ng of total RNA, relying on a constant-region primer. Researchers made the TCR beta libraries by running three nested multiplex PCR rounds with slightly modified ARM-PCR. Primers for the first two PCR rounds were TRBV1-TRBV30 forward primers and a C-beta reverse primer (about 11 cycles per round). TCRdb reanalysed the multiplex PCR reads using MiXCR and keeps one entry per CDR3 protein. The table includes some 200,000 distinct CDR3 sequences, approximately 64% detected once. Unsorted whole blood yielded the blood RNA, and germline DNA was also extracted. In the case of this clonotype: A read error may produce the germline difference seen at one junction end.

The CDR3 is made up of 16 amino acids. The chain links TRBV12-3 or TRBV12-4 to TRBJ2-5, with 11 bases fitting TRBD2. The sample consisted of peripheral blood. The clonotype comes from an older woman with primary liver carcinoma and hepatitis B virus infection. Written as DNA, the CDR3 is TGTACCAGCAGCCCCGGGACTAGCGGCACTGGGGAGACCCAGTACTTC. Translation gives CTSSPGTSGTGETQYF.